The TCR beta chain under discussion was sequenced for a study of tumor-infiltrating lymphocytes in primary liver carcinoma. About the study: The study reported T1-T3 N0M0 tumors spanning 4.2 to 10 cm. Each sample had roughly 3.65 to 7.5 million productive TCRbeta reads regardless of tissue type.

This clonotype was counted a single time. The junction does not match germline at one end; this may be a read error. Constant-region priming of 500 ng total RNA yielded TCR beta cDNA. Slightly modified ARM-PCR with three nested multiplex PCR rounds yielded TCR beta libraries. Each of the first two PCR rounds ran approximately 11 cycles with TRBV1-TRBV30 forward and C-beta reverse primers. One entry per CDR3 protein results from TCRdb running MiXCR on the multiplex PCR reads. The table records about 200,000 distinct CDR3 sequences, less than 70% of them present only once. The CDR3 is 13 amino acids. Germline CDR1 is SGHAT and CDR2 is FQNNGV. Out of unsorted whole blood came the blood RNA, and germline DNA was extracted as well. Before any surgery took place, four milliliters of peripheral blood were collected.

This sequence joins TRBV11-2 and TRBJ1-1; unclear D gene. This clonotype was sampled from a woman aged 55-70 years with primary liver carcinoma and hepatitis B virus infection. Sample: peripheral blood. The CDR3, as DNA: TGTGCCAGTAGCCCCGGGCTGATCACTGAAACTTTCTTT. This encodes CASSPGLITETFF.